This T cell receptor beta chain was sequenced during a study of shared clonotypes between healthy human individuals. Clones were read by immunoSEQ multiplex PCR, and TCRdb kept only the in-frame ones, dropping some. Among around 1.5 million clones, nearly 99% were seen once, and the ten largest hold around 0.47%. The receptor was isolated from a man under 40 in good health. The specimen was naive CD4+ T cells sorted from blood. Subset in this sample: CD45RA+ positively selected.

CDR3 sequence reads: CSGPPSLRDHNEQFF. CDR3 coding DNA: TGCAGCGGCCCCCCGAGTTTGCGGGACCACAATGAGCAGTTCTTC. J is TRBJ2-1 and V is TRBV29-1; TRBD2 might be the D (6 bases). V dropped 7 bases and J dropped 5 bases, with 21 bases sitting between them. The length of the CDR3 is 15 residues. CDR1 is SQVTM, CDR2 ANQGSEA, per germline.